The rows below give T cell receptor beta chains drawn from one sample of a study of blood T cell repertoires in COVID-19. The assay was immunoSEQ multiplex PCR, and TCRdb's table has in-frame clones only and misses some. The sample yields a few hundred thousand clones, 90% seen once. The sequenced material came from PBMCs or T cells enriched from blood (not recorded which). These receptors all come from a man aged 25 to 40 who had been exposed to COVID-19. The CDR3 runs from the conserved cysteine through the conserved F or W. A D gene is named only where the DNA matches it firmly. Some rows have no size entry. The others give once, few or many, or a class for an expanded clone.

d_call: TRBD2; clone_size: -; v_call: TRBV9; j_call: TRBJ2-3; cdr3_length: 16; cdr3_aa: CASSARPLAATDTQYF; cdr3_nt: TGTGCCAGCAGCGCCCGCCCCCTAGCGGCCACAGATACGCAGTATTTT
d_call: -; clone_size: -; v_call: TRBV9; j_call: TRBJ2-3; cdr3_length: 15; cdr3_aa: CASSVFLEAPDTQYF; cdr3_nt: TGTGCCAGCAGCGTTTTCCTAGAAGCCCCAGATACGCAGTATTTT
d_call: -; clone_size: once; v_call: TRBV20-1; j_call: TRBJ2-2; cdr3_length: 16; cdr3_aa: CSASSQSSGSTGELFF; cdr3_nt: TGCAGTGCTAGTAGTCAAAGTAGCGGATCCACCGGGGAGCTGTTTTTT
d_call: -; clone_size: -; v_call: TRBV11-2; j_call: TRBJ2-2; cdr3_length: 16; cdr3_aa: CASSLGRARLTGELFF; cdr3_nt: TGTGCCAGCAGCTTAGGGCGGGCAAGGCTGACCGGGGAGCTGTTTTTT
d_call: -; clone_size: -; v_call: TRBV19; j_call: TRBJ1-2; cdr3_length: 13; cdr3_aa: CASSISGGYGYTF; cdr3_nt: TGTGCCAGTAGTATATCCGGGGGTTATGGCTACACCTTC
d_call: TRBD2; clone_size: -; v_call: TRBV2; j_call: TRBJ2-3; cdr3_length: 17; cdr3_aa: CASRRESGGPIADTQYF; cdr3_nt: TGTGCCAGCCGGCGGGAGAGCGGGGGGCCCATCGCAGATACGCAGTATTTT
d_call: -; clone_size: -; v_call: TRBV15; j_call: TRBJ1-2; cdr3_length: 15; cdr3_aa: CATSRPRPELYGYTF; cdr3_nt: TGTGCCACCAGCAGACCCAGGCCTGAGTTATATGGCTACACCTTC
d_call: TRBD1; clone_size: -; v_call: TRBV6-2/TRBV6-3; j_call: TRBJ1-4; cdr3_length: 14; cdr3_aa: CASSYGGQYEKLFF; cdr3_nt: TGTGCCAGCAGTTACGGGGGACAGTATGAAAAACTGTTTTTT
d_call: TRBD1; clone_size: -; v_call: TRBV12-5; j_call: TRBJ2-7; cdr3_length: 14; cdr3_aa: CASRRQGNFYEQYF; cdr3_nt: TGTGCTAGTCGTCGACAGGGAAATTTTTACGAGCAGTACTTC
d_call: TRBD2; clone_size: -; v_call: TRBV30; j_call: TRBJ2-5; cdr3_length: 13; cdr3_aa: CAWKRGAQETQYF; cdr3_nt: TGTGCCTGGAAGCGGGGGGCGCAAGAGACCCAGTACTTC
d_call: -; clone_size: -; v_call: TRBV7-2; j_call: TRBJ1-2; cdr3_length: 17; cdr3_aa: CASSLTRAGTPAEGYTF; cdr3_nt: TGTGCCAGCAGCTTAACCCGCGCCGGGACTCCCGCGGAAGGCTACACCTTC
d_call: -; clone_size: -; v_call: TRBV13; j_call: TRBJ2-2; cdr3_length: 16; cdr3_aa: CASSTHRDVNTGELFF; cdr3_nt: TGTGCCAGCAGCACCCACAGGGACGTGAACACCGGGGAGCTGTTTTTT
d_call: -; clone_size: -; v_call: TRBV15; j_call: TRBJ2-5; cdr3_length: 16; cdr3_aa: CATSRDLGRGTETQYF; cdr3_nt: TGTGCCACCAGCAGAGATCTGGGCAGGGGAACGGAGACCCAGTACTTC
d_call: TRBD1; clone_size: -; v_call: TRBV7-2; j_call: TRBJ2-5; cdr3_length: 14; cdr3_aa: CASSTRTGTETQYF; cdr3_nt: TGTGCCAGCAGCACGCGGACAGGGACGGAGACCCAGTACTTC
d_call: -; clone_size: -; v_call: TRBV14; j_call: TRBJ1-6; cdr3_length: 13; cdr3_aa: CASSQGIREPLHF; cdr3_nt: TGTGCCAGCAGCCAAGGGATTCGGGAACCCCTCCACTTT
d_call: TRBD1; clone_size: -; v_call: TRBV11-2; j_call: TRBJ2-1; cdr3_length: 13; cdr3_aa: CASSFLQGNEQFF; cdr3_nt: TGTGCCAGCAGCTTTCTACAGGGGAATGAGCAGTTCTTC
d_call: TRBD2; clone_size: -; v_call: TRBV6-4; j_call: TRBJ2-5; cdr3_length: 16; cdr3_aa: CASGRVPPSIQETQYF; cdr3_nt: TGTGCCAGCGGGAGGGTTCCTCCGTCGATCCAAGAGACCCAGTACTTC
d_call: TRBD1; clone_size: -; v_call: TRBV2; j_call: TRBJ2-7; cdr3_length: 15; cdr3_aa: CASSLNGGQAYEQYF; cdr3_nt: TGTGCCAGCAGCCTAAACGGGGGACAGGCCTACGAGCAGTACTTC
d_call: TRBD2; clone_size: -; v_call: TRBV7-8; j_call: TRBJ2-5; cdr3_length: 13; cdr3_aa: CASRPGLEETQYF; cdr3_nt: TGTGCCAGCAGGCCGGGACTAGAGGAGACCCAGTACTTC